Each of the 8 T cell receptor beta chains below was sequenced from the same sample in a study of PD-L1 blockade in urothelial cancer. Indicated time point: pretreatment peripheral blood. Sequencing used immunoSEQ multiplex PCR; TCRdb keeps in-frame clones, though not all of them. The sample lists 35,000 to 45,000 clones, about 88% occurring once. Here the sequenced sample was PBMCs, taken around atezolizumab (anti-PD-L1) treatment. The receptors here all came from a donor at least 40 years old with urothelial cancer.

This chain links TRBV9 with TRBJ2-6; 8 bases map to TRBD1. Losses at the gene ends were 4 bases for V and 4 bases for J; bases not matched to a gene: 10. The V gene's germline CDR1 is SGDLS and CDR2 YYNGEE. CDR3 size: 17 residues. The CDR3 loop is CASSTRQGPAGANVLTF. The CDR3 bases are TGTGCCAGCAGCACCCGACAGGGGCCAGCGGGGGCCAACGTCCTGACTTTC.

This chain connects TRBV5-1 to TRBJ1-1, with D possibly being TRBD1 (5 bases). Looked up from germline, CDR1 is SGHRS and CDR2 is YFSETQ. This CDR3 comprises 13 residues. Between the trimmed V and J ends, which lost 3 bases and 3 bases, there was a span of 9 bases. CDR3 sequence reads: CASSSRVDTEAFF. The CDR3 coding sequence is TGCGCCAGCAGCTCCAGGGTCGACACTGAAGCTTTCTTT. Combining the CDR3 with reference TRBV5-1 and TRBJ1-1 gives the whole variable domain KAGVTQTPRYLIKTRGQQVTLSCSPISGHRSVSWYQQTPGQGLQFLFEYFSETQRNKGNFPGRFSGRQFSNSRSEMNVSTLELGDSALYLCASSSRVDTEAFFGQGTRLTVV.

The chain couples TRBV23-1 to TRBJ2-5, with D perhaps TRBD1 (5 bases). TRBV23-1 is reported as an ORF; its role is uncertain. V gave up 0 bases and J gave up 1 base, with 18 bases separating them. The CDR3 runs 18 residues. The CDR3 sequence is CASSQSGPQRRIQETQYF. DNA of the CDR3: TGCGCCAGCAGTCAATCGGGGCCCCAAAGACGGATCCAAGAGACCCAGTACTTC.

This chain links TRBV27 with TRBJ1-2; TRBD1 agrees at 7 bases. The CDR3 is 15 residues long. V lost 2 bases to trimming and J lost 4 bases; unmatched junction nucleotides: 7. The germline gives CDR1 MNHEY, CDR2 SMNVEV (reference sequence). The CDR3 region has the DNA TGTGCCAGCAGTTTAGTCGGGACAGAAGCCTATGGCTACACCTTC. Encoded protein: CASSLVGTEAYGYTF.

The chain joins TRBV25-1 to TRBJ1-4, with D uncertain. V dropped 7 bases and J dropped 8 bases, with 11 bases sitting between them. CDR3 length: 12 amino acids. Germline values: CDR1 MGHDK, CDR2 SYGVNS. The CDR3 DNA follows: TGTGCCAGCATTGGGCCGGGGGAAAAACTGTTTTTT. Its protein is CASIGPGEKLFF.

The DNA of the CDR3 is TGTGCCTGGACCACAGGGTGGGACCACATGAACACTGAAGCTTTCTTT. Translating gives CAWTTGWDHMNTEAFF. The chain uses TRBV30 and TRBJ1-1, with TRBD1 as a possible D gene (6 bases). The V gene's germline CDR1 is GTSNPN and CDR2 SVGIG (reference sequence). Trimming pared 4 bases from V and 0 bases from J, leaving 18 bases between. This CDR3 spans 16 amino acids.

The chain recombines TRBV6-1 with TRBJ2-3, with D possibly being TRBD2 (5 bases). This CDR3 has 14 amino acids. The germline CDR1 and CDR2 sequences are MNHNS and SASEGT. Deletions cut 1 base from V and 14 bases from J, with 19 bases between. DNA of the CDR3: TGTGCCAGCAGTGAAGTCACTAGTCAGTCAGTAGGGTATTTT. Translating it yields CASSEVTSQSVGYF.

The chain uses TRBV7-8 and TRBJ1-4; D is unclear. The CDR3 length is 15 residues. CDR1 and CDR2 from the germline V gene are SGHVS and FQNEAQ. V was shortened by 5 bases and J by 2 bases, with 12 bases between the two germline ends. This chain's CDR3 is CASSPRGTTNEKLFF. CDR3 DNA sequence: TGTGCCAGCAGCCCCCGGGGTACCACTAATGAAAAACTGTTTTTT.